The sequence of this T cell receptor (beta chain) was determined in a study of blood T cells in healthy people across ages. The germline V and J ends were trimmed by 3 bases and 2 bases, with 12 bases remaining between them. The germline V gene has CDR1 SQVTM and CDR2 ANQGSEA. This CDR3 has 14 amino acids. Next came a second PCR, run for about 7 to 12 cycles, which used a sample-barcoded 5' primer along with a J-beta primer mix. A single record per CDR3 protein comes from TCRdb applying MiXCR to the 5' RACE reads. The table records roughly 1.9 million distinct CDR3 sequences, roughly two fifths of them present only once.

Specimen: blood. This TCR was sampled from a human donor in good health. This chain uses TRBV29-1 with TRBJ2-3; weak D call: TRBD1 (6 bases). CDR3 in amino acids: CSVDGDTSTDTQYF. The CDR3 bases are TGCAGCGTTGACGGGGACACCTCCACAGATACGCAGTATTTT.